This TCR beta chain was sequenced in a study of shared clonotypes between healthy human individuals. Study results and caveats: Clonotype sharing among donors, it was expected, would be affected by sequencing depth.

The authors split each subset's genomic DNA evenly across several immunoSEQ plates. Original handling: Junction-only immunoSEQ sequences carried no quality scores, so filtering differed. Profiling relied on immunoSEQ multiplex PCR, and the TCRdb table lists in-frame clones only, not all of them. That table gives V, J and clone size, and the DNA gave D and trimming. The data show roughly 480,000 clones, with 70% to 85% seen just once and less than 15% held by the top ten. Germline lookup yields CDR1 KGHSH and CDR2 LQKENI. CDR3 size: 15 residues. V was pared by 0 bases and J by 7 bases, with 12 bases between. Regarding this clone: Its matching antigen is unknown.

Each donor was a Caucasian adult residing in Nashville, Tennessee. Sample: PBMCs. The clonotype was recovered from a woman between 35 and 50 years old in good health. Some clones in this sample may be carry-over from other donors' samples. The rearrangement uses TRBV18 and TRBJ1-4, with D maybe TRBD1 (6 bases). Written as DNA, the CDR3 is TGTGCCAGCTCACCACCAGTCCAGGGGAGTGAAAAACTGTTTTTT. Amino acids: CASSPPVQGSEKLFF.